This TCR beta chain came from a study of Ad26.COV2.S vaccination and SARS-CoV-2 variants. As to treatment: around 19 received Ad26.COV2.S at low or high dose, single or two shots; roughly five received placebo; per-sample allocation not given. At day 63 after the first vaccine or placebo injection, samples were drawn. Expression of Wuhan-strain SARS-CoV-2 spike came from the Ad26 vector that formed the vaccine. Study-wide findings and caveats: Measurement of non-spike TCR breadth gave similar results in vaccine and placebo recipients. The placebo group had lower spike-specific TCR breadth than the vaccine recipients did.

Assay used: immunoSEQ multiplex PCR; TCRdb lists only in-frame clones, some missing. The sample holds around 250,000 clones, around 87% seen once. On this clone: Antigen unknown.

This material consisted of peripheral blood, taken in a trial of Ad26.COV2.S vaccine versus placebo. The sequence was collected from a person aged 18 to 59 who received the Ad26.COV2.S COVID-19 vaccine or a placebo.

CDR3 sequence: CASSVLGSSGTDTQYF. The CDR3 bases are TGTGCCAGCAGTGTACTGGGTAGTAGCGGCACAGATACGCAGTATTTT. The chain couples TRBV2 to TRBJ2-3; maybe TRBD2 (5 bases). The CDR3 is made up of 16 amino acids. The germline CDR1 and CDR2 sequences are SNHLY and FYNNEI. V dropped 4 bases and J dropped 1 base, with 15 bases sitting between them.